These 8 T cell receptor beta chains were sequenced from one sample in a study of T cells in Graves' hyperthyroidism and ophthalmopathy. The investigators amplified TCR beta CDR3 regions from RNA transcripts. The HTBI primer set was used in a first-round RT-PCR of the TCR CDR3. TCRdb analysed the multiplex PCR reads with MiXCR anew, one entry per CDR3 protein. The sample has around 340,000 distinct CDR3 sequences, roughly 20% seen once. Sequenced: blood. The receptors shown here come from a woman between 50 and 59 years old with Graves' hyperthyroidism.

Regarding this clonotype: A much larger clonotype is one base distant, so this may be a read error. This rearrangement joins TRBV7-9 to TRBJ2-1; D possibly corresponds to TRBD2 (6 bases). In germline, CDR1 is SEHNR, CDR2 FQNEAQ (reference sequence). The CDR3 is 13 amino acids. The CDR3 is CASSGAGYNEQSF. Here the CDR3 DNA reads TGTGCCAGCTCCGGGGCGGGATACAATGAGCAGTCCTTC.

This chain uses TRBV7-2 with TRBJ1-1; D gene unclear. Germline CDR1 is SGHTA and CDR2 is FQGNSA. This CDR3 has 15 residues. Trimming shortened V by 2 bases and J by 2 bases, and 12 bases separated the two germline ends. Written as DNA, the CDR3 is TGTGCCAGCAGCTTATTGGGGATCCCAAACACTGAAGCTTTCTTT. It specifies CASSLLGIPNTEAFF.

In nucleotides, the CDR3 is TGCAGCGTTGACGACGGCGGGAGGGCCGACGAGCAGTACTTC. Amino acid sequence: CSVDDGGRADEQYF. This chain joins TRBV29-1 and TRBJ2-7, with 9 positions matching TRBD2. V gave up 3 bases and J gave up 5 bases; unmatched junction bases: 8. The length of the CDR3 is 14 residues. Germline V gene data show CDR1 as SQVTM and CDR2 as ANQGSEA.

This clonotype was found a few times. This chain links TRBV29-1 with TRBJ2-5, with D possibly matching TRBD1 (6 bases). This CDR3 is 17 amino acids long. The germline gives CDR1 SQVTM, CDR2 ANQGSEA. Deletions cut 5 bases from V and 5 bases from J, with 27 bases between. The CDR3: CSVLGLTGRYSRETQYF. The CDR3 nucleotides read TGCAGCGTTTTGGGGCTGACAGGAAGGTACTCGAGGGAGACCCAGTACTTC. Supplemented by reference TRBV29-1 and TRBJ2-5, the full variable domain reads SAVISQKPSRDICQRGTSLTIQCQVDSQVTMMFWYRQQPGQSLTLIATANQGSEATYESGFVIDKFPISRPNLTFSTLTVSNMSPEDSSIYLCSVLGLTGRYSRETQYFGPGTRLLVL.

This CDR3 reads CSVEPSGTRSRYEQYV. The CDR3 DNA sequence: TGCAGCGTTGAGCCCTCCGGGACTAGAAGCCGCTACGAGCAGTACGTC. V is TRBV29-1 and J is TRBJ2-7; 8 bases match TRBD2. After removal of 3 bases from V and 3 bases from J, the junction contained 13 bases not matched to a gene. Germline V gene lookup returns CDR1 SQVTM and CDR2 ANQGSEA. The CDR3 runs to 16 residues.

This clonotype was recorded a few times. The chain carries TRBV6-1 and TRBJ1-2; 8 bases align to TRBD1. CDR3 length: 14 amino acids. V lost 5 bases to trimming and J lost 8 bases; unmatched junction nucleotides: 10. The V gene's germline CDR1 is MNHNS and CDR2 SASEGT. CDR3 residues: CASSWDRTRVGYTF. The CDR3, as DNA: TGTGCCAGCAGTTGGGACAGGACCCGGGTCGGCTACACCTTC.

In its sample, this clonotype was seen many times. The chain recombines TRBV6-1 with TRBJ2-1; D gene ambiguous. V lost 6 bases to trimming and J lost 2 bases, with 14 bases between them. The CDR3 has 15 amino acids. Germline V gene data show CDR1 as MNHNS and CDR2 as SASEGT. This chain's CDR3 is CASRFTEFTYNEQFF. In nucleotides, the CDR3 is TGTGCCAGCAGGTTCACAGAATTCACCTACAATGAGCAGTTCTTC.

The V and J genes are TRBV7-9 and TRBJ1-1; 7 nucleotides agree with TRBD1. This CDR3 is 15 amino acids long. Germline V gives CDR1 SEHNR, CDR2 FQNEAQ (reference sequence). V was clipped by 5 bases and J by 0 bases; unmatched bases: 6. The CDR3 reads CASSPGQPVNTEAFF. The CDR3 DNA is TGTGCCAGCAGCCCGGGACAGCCCGTGAACACTGAAGCTTTCTTT.